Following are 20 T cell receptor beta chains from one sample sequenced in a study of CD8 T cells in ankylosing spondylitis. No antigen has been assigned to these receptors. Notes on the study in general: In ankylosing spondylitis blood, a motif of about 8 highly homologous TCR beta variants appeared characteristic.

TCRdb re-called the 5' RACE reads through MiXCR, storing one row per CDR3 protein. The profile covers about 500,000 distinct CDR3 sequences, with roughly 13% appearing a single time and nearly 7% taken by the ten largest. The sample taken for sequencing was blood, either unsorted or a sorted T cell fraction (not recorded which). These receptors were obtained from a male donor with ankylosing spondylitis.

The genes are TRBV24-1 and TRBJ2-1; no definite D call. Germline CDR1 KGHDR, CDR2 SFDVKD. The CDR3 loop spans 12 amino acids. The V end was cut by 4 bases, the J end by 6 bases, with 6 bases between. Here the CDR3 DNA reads TGTGCCACCAGTGACCCCGGCAATGAGCAGTTCTTC. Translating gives CATSDPGNEQFF.

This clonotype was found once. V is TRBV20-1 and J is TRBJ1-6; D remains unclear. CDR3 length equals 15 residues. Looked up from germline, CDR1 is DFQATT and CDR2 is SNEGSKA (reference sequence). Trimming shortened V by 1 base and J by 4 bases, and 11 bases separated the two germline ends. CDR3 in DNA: TGCAGTGCTAGAGGGGCCAGTACTTATAATTCACCCCTCCACTTT. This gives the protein CSARGASTYNSPLHF.

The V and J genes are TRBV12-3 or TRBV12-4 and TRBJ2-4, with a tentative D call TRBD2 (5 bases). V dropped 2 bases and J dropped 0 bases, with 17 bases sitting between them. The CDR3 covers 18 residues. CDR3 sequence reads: CASSLRSAGVIAKNIQYF. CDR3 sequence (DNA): TGTGCCAGCAGTTTAAGGTCTGCGGGCGTGATAGCCAAAAACATTCAGTACTTC.

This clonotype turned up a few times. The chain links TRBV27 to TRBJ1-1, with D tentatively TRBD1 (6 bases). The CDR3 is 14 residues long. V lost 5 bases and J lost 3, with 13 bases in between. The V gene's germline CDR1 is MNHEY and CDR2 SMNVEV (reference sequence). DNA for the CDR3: TGTGCCAGCAGTACCAGGGGTGGGGACACTGAAGCTTTCTTT. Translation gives CASSTRGGDTEAFF.

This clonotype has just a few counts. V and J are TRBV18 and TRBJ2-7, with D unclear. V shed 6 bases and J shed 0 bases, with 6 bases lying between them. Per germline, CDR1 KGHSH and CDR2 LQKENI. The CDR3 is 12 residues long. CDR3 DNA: TGTGCCAGCTCCGATGGCTCCTACGAGCAGTACTTC. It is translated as CASSDGSYEQYF.

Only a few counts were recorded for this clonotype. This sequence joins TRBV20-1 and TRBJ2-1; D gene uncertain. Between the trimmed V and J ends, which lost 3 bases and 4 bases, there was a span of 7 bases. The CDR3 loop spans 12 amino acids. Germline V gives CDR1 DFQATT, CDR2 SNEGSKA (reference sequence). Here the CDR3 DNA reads TGCAGTGCTAGTAAGGCTTACAATGAGCAGTTCTTC. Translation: CSASKAYNEQFF.

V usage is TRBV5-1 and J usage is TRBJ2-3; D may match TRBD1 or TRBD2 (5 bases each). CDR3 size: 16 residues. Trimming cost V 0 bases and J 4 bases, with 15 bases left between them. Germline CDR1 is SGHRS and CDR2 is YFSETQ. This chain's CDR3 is CASSLGGATRPDTQYF. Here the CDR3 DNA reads TGCGCCAGCAGCTTGGGAGGGGCAACCCGCCCAGATACGCAGTATTTT.

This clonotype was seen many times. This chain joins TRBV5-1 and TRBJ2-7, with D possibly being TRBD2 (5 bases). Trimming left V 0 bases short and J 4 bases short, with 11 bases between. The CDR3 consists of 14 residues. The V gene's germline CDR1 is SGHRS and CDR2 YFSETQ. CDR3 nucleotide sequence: TGCGCCAGCAGCTTGGCCGAGGGAGAGTACGAGCAGTACGTC. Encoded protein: CASSLAEGEYEQYV.

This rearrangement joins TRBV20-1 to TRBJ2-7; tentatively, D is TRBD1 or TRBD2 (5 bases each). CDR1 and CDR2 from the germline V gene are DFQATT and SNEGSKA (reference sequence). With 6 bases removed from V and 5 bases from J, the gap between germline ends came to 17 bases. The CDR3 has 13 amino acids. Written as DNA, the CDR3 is TGCAGTGCAAGACCCAGCGGCAGGGACGAGCAGTACTTC. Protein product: CSARPSGRDEQYF.

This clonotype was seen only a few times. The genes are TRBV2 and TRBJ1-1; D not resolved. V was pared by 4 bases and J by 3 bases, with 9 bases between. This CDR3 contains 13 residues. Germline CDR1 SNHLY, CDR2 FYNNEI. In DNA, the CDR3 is TGTGCCAGCAGTGGTTTGGGTTACACTGAAGCTTTCTTT. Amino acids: CASSGLGYTEAFF.

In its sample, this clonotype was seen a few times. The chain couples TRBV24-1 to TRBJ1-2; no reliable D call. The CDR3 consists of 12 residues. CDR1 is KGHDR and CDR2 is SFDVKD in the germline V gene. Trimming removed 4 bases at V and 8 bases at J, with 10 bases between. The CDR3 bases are TGTGCCACCAGTGAAACGGACCTGGGCTACACCTTC. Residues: CATSETDLGYTF.

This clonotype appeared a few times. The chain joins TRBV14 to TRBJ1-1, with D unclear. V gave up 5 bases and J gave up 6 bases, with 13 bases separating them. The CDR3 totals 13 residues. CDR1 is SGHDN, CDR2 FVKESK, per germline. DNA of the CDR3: TGTGCCAGCAGCTATTTGGATTGGTCTGAAGCTTTCTTT. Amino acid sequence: CASSYLDWSEAFF.

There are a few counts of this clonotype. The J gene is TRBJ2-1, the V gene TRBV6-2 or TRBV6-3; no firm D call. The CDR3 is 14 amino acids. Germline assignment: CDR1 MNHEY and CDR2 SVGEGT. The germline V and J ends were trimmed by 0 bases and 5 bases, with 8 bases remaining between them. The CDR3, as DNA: TGTGCCAGCAGTTACTCGCCCACTCACAATGAGCAGTTCTTC. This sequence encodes CASSYSPTHNEQFF.

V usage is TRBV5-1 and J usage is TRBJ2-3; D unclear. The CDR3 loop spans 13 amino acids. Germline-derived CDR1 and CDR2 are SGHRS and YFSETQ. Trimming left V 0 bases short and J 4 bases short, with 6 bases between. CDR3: CASSLGVADTQYF. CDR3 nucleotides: TGCGCCAGCAGCTTGGGGGTGGCAGATACGCAGTATTTT.

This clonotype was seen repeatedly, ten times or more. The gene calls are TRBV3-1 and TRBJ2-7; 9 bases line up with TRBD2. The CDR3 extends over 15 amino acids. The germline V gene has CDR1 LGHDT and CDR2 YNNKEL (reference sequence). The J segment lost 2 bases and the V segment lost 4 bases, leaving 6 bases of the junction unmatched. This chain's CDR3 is CASSPRTSVTYEQYF. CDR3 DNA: TGTGCCAGCAGCCCAAGGACTAGCGTAACCTACGAGCAGTACTTC.

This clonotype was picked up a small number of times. This CDR3 reads CASSQGKGQSGAQYF. The CDR3 bases are TGTGCCAGCAGCCAAGGAAAAGGACAGTCCGGGGCCCAGTACTTC. The chain uses TRBV14 and TRBJ2-5, with TRBD1 as a possible D gene (6 bases). CDR3 length: 15 residues. The germline V and J ends were trimmed by 1 base and 9 bases, with 18 bases remaining between them. Per germline, CDR1 SGHDN and CDR2 FVKESK.

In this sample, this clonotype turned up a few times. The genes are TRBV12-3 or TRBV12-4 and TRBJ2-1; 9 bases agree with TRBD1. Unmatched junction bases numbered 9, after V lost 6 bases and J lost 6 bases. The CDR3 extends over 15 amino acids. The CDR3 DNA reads TGTGCCAGCAGCCTCGGGACAGGGTCACGCAATGAGCAGTTCTTC. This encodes CASSLGTGSRNEQFF.

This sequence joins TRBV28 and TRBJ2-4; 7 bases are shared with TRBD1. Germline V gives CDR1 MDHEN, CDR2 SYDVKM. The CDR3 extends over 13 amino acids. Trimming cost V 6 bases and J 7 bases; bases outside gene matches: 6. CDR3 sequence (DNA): TGTGCCAGCAGCCAGAGGGGGCTCAACATTCAGTACTTC. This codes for CASSQRGLNIQYF.

The CDR3 reads CSVVWGTGGNEQFF. In nucleotides, the CDR3 is TGCAGCGTTGTTTGGGGGACAGGGGGCAATGAGCAGTTCTTC. The chain couples TRBV29-1 to TRBJ2-1, with TRBD1 matching over 11 bases. Trimming removed 4 bases from V and 6 bases from J; junction bases left unmatched: 5. This CDR3 is 14 amino acids long. In germline, CDR1 is SQVTM, CDR2 ANQGSEA.

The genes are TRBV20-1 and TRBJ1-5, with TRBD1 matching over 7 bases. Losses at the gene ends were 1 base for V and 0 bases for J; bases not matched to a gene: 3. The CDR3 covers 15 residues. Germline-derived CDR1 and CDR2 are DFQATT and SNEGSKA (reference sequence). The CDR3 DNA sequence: TGCAGTGCTAGAGTGGGACAGTATAGCAATCAGCCCCAGCATTTT. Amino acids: CSARVGQYSNQPQHF.